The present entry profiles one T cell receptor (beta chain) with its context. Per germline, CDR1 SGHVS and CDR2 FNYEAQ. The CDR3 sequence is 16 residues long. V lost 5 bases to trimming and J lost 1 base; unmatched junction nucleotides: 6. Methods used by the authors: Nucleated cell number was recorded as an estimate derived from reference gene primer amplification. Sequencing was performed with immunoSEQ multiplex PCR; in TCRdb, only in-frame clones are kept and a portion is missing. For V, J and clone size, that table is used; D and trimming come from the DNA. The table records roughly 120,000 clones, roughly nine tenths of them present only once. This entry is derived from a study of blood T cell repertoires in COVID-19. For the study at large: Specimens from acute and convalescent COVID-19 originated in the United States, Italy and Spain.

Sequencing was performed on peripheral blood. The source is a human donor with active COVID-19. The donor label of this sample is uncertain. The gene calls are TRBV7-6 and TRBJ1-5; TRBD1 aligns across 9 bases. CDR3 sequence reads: CASSPTGGMSNQPQHF. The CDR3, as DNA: TGTGCCAGCAGCCCCACAGGGGGCATGAGCAATCAGCCCCAGCATTTT.